The 27 T cell receptor beta chains listed next were all sequenced from one sample in a study of T cells in Graves' hyperthyroidism and ophthalmopathy. The CDR3 regions of TCR beta were amplified from RNA transcripts. Carried out on the TCR CDR3, a first-round RT-PCR used the HTBI primer set. TCRdb re-derived calls from the multiplex PCR reads in MiXCR, one entry per CDR3 protein. The sample lists approximately 400,000 distinct CDR3 sequences; about a sixth were seen once. Sequenced material: blood. The receptors come from a woman younger than 35 with Graves' hyperthyroidism that later progressed to Graves' ophthalmopathy.

A remark on this clonotype: A much larger clone sits a single nucleotide away, making a read error possible. The gene calls are TRBV6-1 and TRBJ2-7, with TRBD2 identical over 9 bases. From germline, CDR1 is MNHNS and CDR2 SASEGT. Unmatched junction bases numbered 12, after V lost 6 bases and J lost 6 bases. The CDR3 covers 15 residues. CDR3 nucleotide sequence: TGTGCCAGCAGACGTGAAGCGGGAGGTACCTGCGAGCAGTACTTC. The encoded protein is CASRREAGGTCEQYF.

This clonotype was observed at least ten times. This chain uses TRBV9 with TRBJ2-7, with D perhaps being TRBD1 or TRBD2 (5 bases each). The V gene lost 1 base and the J gene lost 5 bases, with 16 bases spanning the gap. The CDR3 runs 15 residues. Germline CDR1 SGDLS, CDR2 YYNGEE. DNA for the CDR3: TGTGCCAGCAGCGTAAACGGGGTGGGGACGCACGAGCAGTACTTC. This codes for CASSVNGVGTHEQYF.

This sequence joins TRBV2 and TRBJ1-1; D remains unclear. The V end lost 3 bases, the J end lost 4 bases, and 21 bases lay between the germline ends. The CDR3 is 17 residues long. Per germline, CDR1 SNHLY and CDR2 FYNNEI. The CDR3 here is CASSEVPYRTPVTEAFF. In DNA form, the CDR3 reads TGTGCCAGCAGTGAGGTACCGTATCGAACGCCGGTCACTGAAGCTTTCTTT.

This clonotype was seen more than once but under ten times. The chain has TRBV5-6 and TRBJ2-5; 10 bases fit TRBD2. V lost 5 bases, J lost 0 bases, and 10 bases stayed unmatched. The CDR3 loop spans 17 amino acids. Germline CDR1 and CDR2: SGHDT and YYEEEE. CDR3 sequence reads: CASRAPTSGADQETQYF. The CDR3 region has the DNA TGTGCCAGCAGGGCCCCCACTAGCGGGGCGGACCAAGAGACCCAGTACTTC.

This clonotype was counted ten times or more. The V call is TRBV20-1, the J call TRBJ2-1; TRBD2 matches at 7 bases. The CDR3 covers 14 residues. After removal of 1 base from V and 6 bases from J, the junction contained 6 bases not matched to a gene. In germline, CDR1 is DFQATT, CDR2 SNEGSKA (reference sequence). CDR3 amino acids: CSARVMGGGNEQFF. The CDR3 DNA follows: TGCAGTGCTAGAGTAATGGGCGGGGGCAATGAGCAGTTCTTC.

This clonotype showed up just a few times. One end of the junction fails to match germline, which may point to a read error. The rearrangement joins TRBV9 to TRBJ1-1, with 8 bases that match TRBD1. Germline CDR1 SGDLS, CDR2 YYNGEE. The length of the CDR3 is 16 residues. CDR3 amino acids: CASSVGQGLLNTEAFF. The CDR3 DNA follows: TGTGCCAGCAGTGTAGGACAGGGTTTATTGAACACTGAAGCTTTCTTT.

This clonotype occurred many times. This rearrangement joins TRBV11-2 to TRBJ2-1; 10 positions match TRBD1. Germline CDR1 SGHAT, CDR2 FQNNGV. This CDR3 spans 17 amino acids. V lost 2 bases and J lost 9; bases outside the gene matches: 13. CDR3 DNA: TGTGCCAGCAGCTTAACCGCGGACAGGGGGGATCTGGGTGAGCAGTTCTTC. It is translated as CASSLTADRGDLGEQFF.

This clonotype was detected a few times. This chain joins TRBV6-2 or TRBV6-3 and TRBJ2-2; D unresolved. Germline CDR1 reads MNHEY; CDR2 reads SVGEGT. The CDR3 loop spans 13 amino acids. Deletions cut 2 bases from V and 2 bases from J, with 3 bases between. The CDR3 DNA follows: TGTGCCAGCAGTTACACCAACACCGGGGAGCTGTTTTTT. Translation: CASSYTNTGELFF.

This clonotype was observed at least ten times. The gene calls are TRBV28 and TRBJ2-4; 9 nucleotides line up with TRBD2. The CDR3 length is 18 residues. Germline V gene sequence: CDR1 MDHEN, CDR2 SYDVKM. Unmatched junction bases numbered 16, after V lost 3 bases and J lost 7 bases. The CDR3 DNA sequence: TGTGCCAGCAGTTTGGAGTCTAGCGGGATGTTAGGTGAGAACATTCAGTACTTC. Its translation: CASSLESSGMLGENIQYF.

V usage is TRBV28 and J usage is TRBJ2-1, with D hard to call. V was shortened by 3 bases and J by 4 bases, with 13 bases between the two germline ends. The CDR3 loop spans 15 amino acids. Germline V gives CDR1 MDHEN, CDR2 SYDVKM. CDR3 protein: CASSLVEQLYNEQFF. Written as DNA, the CDR3 is TGTGCCAGCAGTTTGGTGGAACAGCTATACAATGAGCAGTTCTTC.

The gene calls are TRBV9 and TRBJ2-2, with no clear D. V lost 0 bases and J lost 6, with 6 bases in between. The V gene's germline CDR1 is SGDLS and CDR2 YYNGEE. This CDR3 is 13 amino acids long. The CDR3 reads CASSVVVSGELFF. The CDR3 DNA reads as TGTGCCAGCAGCGTAGTGGTCTCCGGGGAGCTGTTTTTT.

The V call is TRBV2, the J call TRBJ2-1; 7 nucleotides align to TRBD1. After removal of 4 bases from V and 8 bases from J, the junction contained 5 bases not matched to a gene. CDR1 SNHLY and CDR2 FYNNEI come from the germline V gene. The CDR3 is made up of 13 amino acids. The CDR3 region has the DNA TGTGCCAGCAGTGGACAGGGAATGCATGAGCAGTTCTTC. It is translated as CASSGQGMHEQFF.

With respect to this clonotype: The junction does not match germline at one end; this may be a read error. The chain links TRBV20-1 to TRBJ2-5; tentatively, D is TRBD2 (5 bases). CDR3 length: 13 amino acids. From germline, CDR1 is DFQATT and CDR2 SNEGSKA (reference sequence). The CDR3 sequence: CSARTGSTSSENF. The CDR3 DNA reads TGCAGTGCTAGGACCGGGTCAACTAGTTCCGAAAACTTC.

This sequence joins TRBV29-1 and TRBJ1-1, with TRBD1 identical over 7 bases. Germline assignment: CDR1 SQVTM and CDR2 ANQGSEA. The V and J ends lost 7 bases and 11 bases, in that order; junction bases with no gene match: 16. This CDR3 is built from 13 residues. CDR3 loop: CSAEWGTAEGAFF. In DNA form, the CDR3 reads TGCAGCGCCGAATGGGGGACAGCCGAGGGGGCTTTCTTT. The variable domain in full, completed from reference TRBV29-1 and TRBJ1-1, reads SAVISQKPSRDICQRGTSLTIQCQVDSQVTMMFWYRQQPGQSLTLIATANQGSEATYESGFVIDKFPISRPNLTFSTLTVSNMSPEDSSIYLCSAEWGTAEGAFFGQGTRLTVV.

The rearrangement uses TRBV7-2 and TRBJ1-4, with D possibly being TRBD1 (5 bases). The CDR3 consists of 15 residues. The ends were cut back, 2 bases at V and 6 bases at J, with 13 bases in the middle. The germline V gene encodes CDR1 SGHTA and CDR2 FQGNSA. The DNA for the CDR3 is TGTGCCAGCAGCTTAACGTGCAGGGAGGATGAAAAACTGTTTTTT. Translation: CASSLTCREDEKLFF.

Points on this clonotype: With a much larger clone just one base away, this may be a read error. This chain joins TRBV5-1 and TRBJ2-3; D uncertain. Per germline, CDR1 SGHRS and CDR2 YFSETQ. The CDR3 is made up of 14 amino acids. CDR3 amino acids: CASSLGLHGDTRYF. DNA for the CDR3: TGCGCCAGCAGCTTGGGACTGCATGGAGATACGCGGTATTTT.

This clonotype was counted at least ten times. The chain links TRBV28 to TRBJ2-5; the D gene is possibly TRBD1 (6 bases). CDR1 is MDHEN, CDR2 SYDVKM, per germline. The CDR3 has 12 amino acids. In DNA, the CDR3 is TGTGCTTGGGGACAATCGGGTGAGACCCAGTACTTC. Amino acid sequence: CAWGQSGETQYF.

This chain joins TRBV28 and TRBJ1-4, with 8 bases lining up with TRBD1. Germline CDR1 and CDR2: MDHEN and SYDVKM. Trimming at V came to 2 bases and at J to 7 bases, leaving 6 bases not matched to a gene. The CDR3 covers 15 residues. The CDR3 here is CASSLGQGVFEKLFF. DNA for the CDR3: TGTGCCAGCAGTTTAGGACAGGGTGTTTTTGAAAAACTGTTTTTT.

In its sample, this clonotype was seen many times. The chain has TRBV27 and TRBJ1-1; no clear D. There are 13 residues in the CDR3. Germline CDR1 MNHEY, CDR2 SMNVEV (reference sequence). Trimming left V 6 bases short and J 4 bases short, with 12 bases between. The CDR3 protein is CASRAEVFTEAFF. In DNA, the CDR3 is TGTGCCAGCAGGGCTGAGGTGTTCACTGAAGCTTTCTTT.

This clonotype has a count of ten or more. The genes are TRBV28 and TRBJ2-1, with 14 bases aligning to TRBD2. Germline V gene sequence: CDR1 MDHEN, CDR2 SYDVKM. After removal of 5 bases from V and 8 bases from J, the junction contained 8 bases not matched to a gene. CDR3 length equals 16 residues. The CDR3 sequence is CASSHGLAGGLHEQFF. CDR3 in DNA: TGTGCCAGCAGTCACGGACTAGCGGGAGGTTTGCATGAGCAGTTCTTC.

The chain's CDR3 is CASSFSILNYEQYF. CDR3 nucleotide sequence: TGTGCCAGCAGCTTCTCGATACTCAACTACGAGCAGTACTTC. The rearrangement uses TRBV7-9 and TRBJ2-7, with unresolved D. The CDR3 is 14 residues long. The V end lost 3 bases, the J end lost 3 bases, and 12 bases lay between the germline ends. Germline CDR1 SEHNR, CDR2 FQNEAQ (reference sequence).

The V call is TRBV6-2 or TRBV6-3, the J call TRBJ2-7, with D possibly being TRBD2 (6 bases). V shed 3 bases and J shed 3 bases, with 21 bases lying between them. From germline, CDR1 is MNHEY and CDR2 SVGEGT. CDR3 length: 17 amino acids. The CDR3 coding sequence is TGTGCCAGCAGTTATGGGCCGGGAGAGGTCCAGAACTACGAGCAGTACTTC. Encoded protein: CASSYGPGEVQNYEQYF.

This clonotype was observed many times. The chain combines TRBV27 with TRBJ1-6; a weak D match, TRBD1 (6 bases). This CDR3 is 12 amino acids long. Trimming left V 8 bases short and J 7 bases short, with 9 bases between. The germline V gene encodes CDR1 MNHEY and CDR2 SMNVEV (reference sequence). CDR3 DNA: TGTGCCAGCGGACAGCGGAATTCACCCCTCCACTTT. Protein: CASGQRNSPLHF.

In this sample, this clonotype turned up many times. The chain employs TRBV20-1 and TRBJ1-1; D may be TRBD1 (5 bases). There are 15 residues in the CDR3. Trimming stripped 5 bases from V and 1 base from J, with 17 bases between. CDR1 is DFQATT, CDR2 SNEGSKA, per germline (reference sequence). The CDR3 protein is CSASGDGSWNTEAFF. For the CDR3, the DNA is TGCAGTGCTTCTGGGGACGGGTCCTGGAACACTGAAGCTTTCTTT.

This clonotype has just a few counts. A clone one base away is much larger, so this may be a read error. The chain combines TRBV7-8 with TRBJ1-5; the match to TRBD1 covers 7 bases. CDR3 length: 15 amino acids. Germline CDR1 reads SGHVS; CDR2 reads FQNEAQ. V was clipped by 2 bases and J by 0 bases; unmatched bases: 1. DNA for the CDR3: TGTGCCAGCAGCTTAAGGGACAGTAGCAATCAGCCCCAGCATTTT. Amino acid sequence: CASSLRDSSNQPQHF.

There are many counts of this clonotype. The chain joins TRBV12-3 or TRBV12-4 to TRBJ2-5; the D is unclear. This CDR3 comprises 13 residues. The V end lost 5 bases, the J end lost 1 base, and 8 bases lay between the germline ends. CDR3 nucleotides: TGTGCCAGCAGTATCAGACGCCAAGAGACCCAGTACTTC. It is translated as CASSIRRQETQYF.

This clonotype was counted ten times or more. The gene calls are TRBV20-1 and TRBJ1-1; 8 bases fit TRBD1. Germline CDR1 is DFQATT and CDR2 is SNEGSKA (reference sequence). Unmatched junction bases numbered 9, after V lost 4 bases and J lost 5 bases. The CDR3 spans 14 residues. The CDR3 loop is CSATDRASRTEAFF. Here the CDR3 DNA reads TGCAGTGCTACGGACAGGGCGTCAAGAACTGAAGCTTTCTTT.